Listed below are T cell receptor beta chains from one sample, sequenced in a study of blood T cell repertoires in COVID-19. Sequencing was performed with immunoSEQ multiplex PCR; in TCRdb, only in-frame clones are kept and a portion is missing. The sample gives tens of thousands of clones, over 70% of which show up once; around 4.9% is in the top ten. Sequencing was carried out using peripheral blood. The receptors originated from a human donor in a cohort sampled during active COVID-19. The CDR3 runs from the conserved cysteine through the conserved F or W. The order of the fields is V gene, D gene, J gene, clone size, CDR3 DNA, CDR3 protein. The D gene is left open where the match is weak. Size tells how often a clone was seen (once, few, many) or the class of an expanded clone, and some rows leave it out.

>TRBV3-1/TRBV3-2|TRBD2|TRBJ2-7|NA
TGTGCCAGCAGCCAAGACTCCTTGGCGGCGGGGGGCAACGAGCAGTACTTC
CASSQDSLAAGGNEQYF
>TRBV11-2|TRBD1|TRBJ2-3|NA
TGTGCCAGCAGCCGGGACAGGGGGCGAGGTACAGCAGATACGCAGTATTTT
CASSRDRGRGTADTQYF
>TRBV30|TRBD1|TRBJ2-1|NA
TGTGCCTGGATATCCGGGACAGCGTACAATGAGCAGTTCTTC
CAWISGTAYNEQFF
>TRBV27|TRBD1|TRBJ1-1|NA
TGTGCCAGCAGTTCGCCGGGACAGGGGTTAGCTTTCTTT
CASSSPGQGLAFF
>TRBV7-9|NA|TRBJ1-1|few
TGTGCCAGCAGCCCATCGGGTTCGAACACTGAAGCTTTCTTT
CASSPSGSNTEAFF
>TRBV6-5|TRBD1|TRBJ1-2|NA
TGTGCCAGCAGCCCGACAGGGAACTATGGCTACACCTTC
CASSPTGNYGYTF
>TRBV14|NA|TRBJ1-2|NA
TGTGCCAGCAGCCAAGATCTGAAGCTTCCTGGCTATGGCTACACCTTC
CASSQDLKLPGYGYTF
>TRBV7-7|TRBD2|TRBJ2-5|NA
TGTGCTAGCAGCTCAGCGGGGGGGCCGGAGGAGACCCAGTACTTC
CASSSAGGPEETQYF
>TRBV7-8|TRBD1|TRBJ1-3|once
TGTGCCAGCAGACCATTTATACAGGGGAAATCTGGAAACACCATATATTTT
CASRPFIQGKSGNTIYF
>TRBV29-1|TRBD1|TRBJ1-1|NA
TGCAGCGTTGATGCCGACAGGGTTGGGACTGAAGCTTTCTTT
CSVDADRVGTEAFF
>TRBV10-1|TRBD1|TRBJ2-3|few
TGCGCCAGCAGGTCTGGACAGGGGTACACAGATACGCAGTATTTT
CASRSGQGYTDTQYF
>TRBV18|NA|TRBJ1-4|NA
TGTGCCAGCTCCCGGGAGTGGGGCAACGAAAAACTGTTTTTT
CASSREWGNEKLFF
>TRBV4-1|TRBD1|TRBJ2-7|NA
TGCGCCAGCAGCTACAGACAGGGACCCGAGCAGTACTTC
CASSYRQGPEQYF
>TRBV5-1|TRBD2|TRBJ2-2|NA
TGCGCCAGCAGCTTACCCACGGGGGGGCTTACCGGGGAGCTGTTTTTT
CASSLPTGGLTGELFF
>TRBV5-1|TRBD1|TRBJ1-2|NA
TGCGCCAGCAGCTCCGCCGGGACAGGGGTCGGCTACACCTTC
CASSSAGTGVGYTF
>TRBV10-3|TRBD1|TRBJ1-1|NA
TGTGCCATCAGTGAGTCGAATGTGGGACAGGGATTCACTGAAGCTTTCTTT
CAISESNVGQGFTEAFF
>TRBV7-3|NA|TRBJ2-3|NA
TGTGCCAGCAGCTCCCGAGGTACAGATACGCAGTATTTT
CASSSRGTDTQYF
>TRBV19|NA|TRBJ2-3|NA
TGTGCCAGTTCTCAGGGCCCCACAGATACGCAGTATTTT
CASSQGPTDTQYF
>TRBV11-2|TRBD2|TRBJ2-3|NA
TGTGCCAGCAGCTTGGAGGCTTGGGGGGGTACGCAGTATTTT
CASSLEAWGGTQYF
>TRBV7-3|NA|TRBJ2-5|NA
TGTGCCAGCAGCTTAATCGGGTCGGGGGTGGAGACCCAGTACTTC
CASSLIGSGVETQYF
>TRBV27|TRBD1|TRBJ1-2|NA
TGTGCCAGCAAAACAGGGGCGAATAACTATGGCTACACCTTC
CASKTGANNYGYTF
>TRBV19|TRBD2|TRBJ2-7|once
TGTGCCAGTAGTACTCCGGGCGGGGGGCCGCCGAGGGCCAGCGAGCAGTACTTC
CASSTPGGGPPRASEQYF
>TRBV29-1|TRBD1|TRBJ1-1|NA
TGCAGCGTGGACAGGGCCCTTGAAGCTTTCTTT
CSVDRALEAFF
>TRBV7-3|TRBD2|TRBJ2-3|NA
TGTGCCAGCAGCCAGGGACTAGCGGGGGCCACAGATACGCAGTATTTT
CASSQGLAGATDTQYF
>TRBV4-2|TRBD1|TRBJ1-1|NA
TGTGCCAGCAGCCGCCTTCCCGGGACAGGGGGAGGAAGTGGGACTGAAGCTTTCTTT
CASSRLPGTGGGSGTEAFF
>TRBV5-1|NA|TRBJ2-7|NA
TGCGCCAGCAGCTTGGTCGGGGGACCCCCCTACGAGCAGTACTTC
CASSLVGGPPYEQYF
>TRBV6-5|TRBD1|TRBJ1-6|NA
TGTGCCAGCAGTCTACGGACAGGGGGGGCACCCCTCCACTTT
CASSLRTGGAPLHF
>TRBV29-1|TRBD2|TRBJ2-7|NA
TGCAGCGTTGGGACGGGGGGGCGGTACGAGCAGTACTTC
CSVGTGGRYEQYF
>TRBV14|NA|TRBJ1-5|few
TGTGCCAGCAGCCAAGGGGCCTTTCAGCCCCAGCATTTT
CASSQGAFQPQHF
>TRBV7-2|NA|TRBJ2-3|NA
TGTGCCAGCAGCAGCGCAATTAGACCGACAGATACGCAGTATTTT
CASSSAIRPTDTQYF
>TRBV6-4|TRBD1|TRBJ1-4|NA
TGTGCCAGCGGTCCGGGACAGGCTAAAGAAAAACTGTTTTTT
CASGPGQAKEKLFF
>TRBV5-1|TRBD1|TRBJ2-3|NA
TGCGCCAGCAGCTTGGAACAGGGGGGTTCGCTCGGTACGCAGTATTTT
CASSLEQGGSLGTQYF
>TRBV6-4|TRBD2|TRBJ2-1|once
TGTGCCAGCGCGGCGGGGGAGTACAATGAGCAGTTCTTC
CASAAGEYNEQFF
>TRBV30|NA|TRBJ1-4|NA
TGTGCCTGGAGTGGTTATGCAACTAATGAAAAACTGTTTTTT
CAWSGYATNEKLFF
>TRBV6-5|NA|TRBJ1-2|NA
TGTGCCACCGACAGACCCTCCTATGGCTACACCTTC
CATDRPSYGYTF
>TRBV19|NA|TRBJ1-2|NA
TGTGCCAGTAGCCATTGGCAGGGCGAAGGCTACACCTTC
CASSHWQGEGYTF
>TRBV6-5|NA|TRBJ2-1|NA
TGTGCCAGCAGTTACCGCAGCTACAATGAGCAGTTCTTC
CASSYRSYNEQFF
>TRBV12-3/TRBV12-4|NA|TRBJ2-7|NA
TGTGCCAGCAGCCCCAGGTTACTCGGCGAGCAGTACTTC
CASSPRLLGEQYF
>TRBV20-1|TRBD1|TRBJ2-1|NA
TGCAGTGCTAGTCGGACAGGTTCCTACAATGAGCAGTTCTTC
CSASRTGSYNEQFF
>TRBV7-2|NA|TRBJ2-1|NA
TGTGCCAGCAGCCATACCCCTCTAGGCCCCTTAAATGAGCAGTTCTTC
CASSHTPLGPLNEQFF
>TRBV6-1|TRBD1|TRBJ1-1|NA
TGTGCCAGCAGTGAAAAGGGGGCCTCTGAAGCTTTCTTT
CASSEKGASEAFF
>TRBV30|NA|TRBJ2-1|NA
TGTGCCCCCAGGGTGGAAAATGAGCAGTTCTTC
CAPRVENEQFF
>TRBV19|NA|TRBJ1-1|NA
TGTGCCAGTAGTATAATGCGGGATGCTGAAGCTTTCTTT
CASSIMRDAEAFF
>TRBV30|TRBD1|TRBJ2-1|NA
TGTGCCTGGGGCCGGGACAGGGTATCTTATGAGCAGTTCTTC
CAWGRDRVSYEQFF
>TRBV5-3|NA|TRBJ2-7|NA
TGTGCCAGAAGCTTGCCAGGACAGAACTCCTACGAGCAGTACTTC
CARSLPGQNSYEQYF
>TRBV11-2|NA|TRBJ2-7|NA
TGTGCCAGCAGCTTGGAGGGGGCTTTGGACAACCGTTACTTC
CASSLEGALDNRYF
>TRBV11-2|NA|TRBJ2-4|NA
TGTGCCAGCAGCTTATTTGCGCGGGGGCAGAAGAACGTGTACTTC
CASSLFARGQKNVYF
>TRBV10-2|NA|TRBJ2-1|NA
TGCGCCAGCAGTGCAGGGCCCCCCAGCAATGAGCAGTTCTTC
CASSAGPPSNEQFF
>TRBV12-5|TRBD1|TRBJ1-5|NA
TGTGCTAGTGGTTTTCAGGGGGGCAATCAGCCCCAGCATTTT
CASGFQGGNQPQHF
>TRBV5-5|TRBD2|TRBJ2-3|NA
TGTGCCAGCAGCTTGGGTCCGGCGGGGGGGCCGGCAGATACGCAGTATTTT
CASSLGPAGGPADTQYF
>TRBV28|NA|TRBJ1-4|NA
TGTGCCAGCAGCCCCCTCGACAGGTGGACTAATGAAAAACTGTTTTTT
CASSPLDRWTNEKLFF
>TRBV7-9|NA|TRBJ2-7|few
TGTGCCAGCAGCTTAGGCCTAGCGAGGAGGGGTCTGGAGCAGTACTTC
CASSLGLARRGLEQYF